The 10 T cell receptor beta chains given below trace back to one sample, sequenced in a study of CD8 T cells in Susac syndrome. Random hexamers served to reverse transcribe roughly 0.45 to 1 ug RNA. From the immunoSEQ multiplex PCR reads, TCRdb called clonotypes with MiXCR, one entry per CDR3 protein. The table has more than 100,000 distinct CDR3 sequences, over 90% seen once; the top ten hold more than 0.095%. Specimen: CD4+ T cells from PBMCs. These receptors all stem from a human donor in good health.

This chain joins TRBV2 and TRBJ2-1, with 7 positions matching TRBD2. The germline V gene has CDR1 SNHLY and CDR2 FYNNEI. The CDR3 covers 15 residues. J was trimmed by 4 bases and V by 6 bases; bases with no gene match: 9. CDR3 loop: CASRALAVIYNEQFF. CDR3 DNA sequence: TGTGCCAGCAGGGCCCTAGCGGTAATTTACAATGAGCAGTTCTTC.

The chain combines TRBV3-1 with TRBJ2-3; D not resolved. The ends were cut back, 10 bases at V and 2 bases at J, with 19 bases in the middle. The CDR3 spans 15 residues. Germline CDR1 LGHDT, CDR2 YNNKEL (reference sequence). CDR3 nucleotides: TGTGCCATCCTTGACGGCTCCCGCCTCACAGATACGCAGTATTTT. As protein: CAILDGSRLTDTQYF.

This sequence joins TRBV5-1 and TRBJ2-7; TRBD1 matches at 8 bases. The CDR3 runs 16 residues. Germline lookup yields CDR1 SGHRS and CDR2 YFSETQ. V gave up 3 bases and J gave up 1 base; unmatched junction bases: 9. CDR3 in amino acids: CASSYSRQGTSYEQYF. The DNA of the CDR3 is TGCGCCAGCAGCTACTCCCGACAGGGGACTTCCTACGAGCAGTACTTC.

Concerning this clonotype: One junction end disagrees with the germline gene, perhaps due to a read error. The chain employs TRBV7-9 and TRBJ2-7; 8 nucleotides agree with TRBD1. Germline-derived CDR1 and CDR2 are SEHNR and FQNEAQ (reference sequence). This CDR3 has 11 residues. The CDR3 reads CASSWPGQVRF. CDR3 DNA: TGTGCCAGCAGCTGGCCGGGACAGGTTCGTTTC.

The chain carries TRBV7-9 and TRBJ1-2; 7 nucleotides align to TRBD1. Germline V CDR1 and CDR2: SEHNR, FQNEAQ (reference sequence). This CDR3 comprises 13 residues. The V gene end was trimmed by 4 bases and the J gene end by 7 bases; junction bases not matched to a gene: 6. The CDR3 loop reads CASSSRQGGGYTF. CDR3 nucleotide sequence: TGTGCCAGCAGCTCACGACAGGGAGGTGGCTACACCTTC.

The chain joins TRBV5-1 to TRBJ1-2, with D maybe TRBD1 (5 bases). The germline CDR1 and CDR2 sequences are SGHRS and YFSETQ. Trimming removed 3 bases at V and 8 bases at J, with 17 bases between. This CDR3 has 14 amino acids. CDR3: CASSSGDSAGGYTF. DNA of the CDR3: TGCGCCAGCAGCTCCGGGGACTCGGCGGGGGGCTACACCTTC. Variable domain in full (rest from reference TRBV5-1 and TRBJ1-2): KAGVTQTPRYLIKTRGQQVTLSCSPISGHRSVSWYQQTPGQGLQFLFEYFSETQRNKGNFPGRFSGRQFSNSRSEMNVSTLELGDSALYLCASSSGDSAGGYTFGSGTRLTVV.

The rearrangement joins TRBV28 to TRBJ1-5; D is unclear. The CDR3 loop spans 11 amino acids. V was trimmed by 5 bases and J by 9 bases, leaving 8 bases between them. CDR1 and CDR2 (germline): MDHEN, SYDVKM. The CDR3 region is CASSHPWPQHF. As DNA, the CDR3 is TGTGCCAGCAGTCACCCCTGGCCCCAGCATTTT. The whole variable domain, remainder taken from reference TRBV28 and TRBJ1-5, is DVKVTQSSRYLVKRTGEKVFLECVQDMDHENMFWYRQDPGLGLRLIYFSYDVKMKEKGDIPEGYSVSREKKERFSLILESASTNQTSMYLCASSHPWPQHFGDGTRLSIL.

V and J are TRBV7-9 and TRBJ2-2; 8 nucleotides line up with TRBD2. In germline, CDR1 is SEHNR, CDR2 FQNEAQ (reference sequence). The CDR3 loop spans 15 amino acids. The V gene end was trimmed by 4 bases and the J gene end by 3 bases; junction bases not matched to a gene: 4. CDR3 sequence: CASSSTSAYTGELFF. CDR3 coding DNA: TGTGCCAGCAGCTCGACTAGCGCCTACACCGGGGAGCTGTTTTTT.

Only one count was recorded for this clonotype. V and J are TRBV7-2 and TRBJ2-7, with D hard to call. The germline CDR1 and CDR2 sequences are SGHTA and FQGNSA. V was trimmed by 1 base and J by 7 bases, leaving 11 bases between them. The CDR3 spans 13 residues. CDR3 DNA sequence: TGTGCCAGCAGCTTAGTAGACGGACGAGAGCAGTACTTC. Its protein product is CASSLVDGREQYF.

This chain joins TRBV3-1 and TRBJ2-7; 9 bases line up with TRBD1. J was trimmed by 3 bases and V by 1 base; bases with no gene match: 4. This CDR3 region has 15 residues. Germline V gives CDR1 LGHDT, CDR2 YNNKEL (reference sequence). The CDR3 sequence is CASSQVGTGNYEQYF. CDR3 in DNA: TGTGCCAGCAGCCAAGTGGGGACAGGGAACTACGAGCAGTACTTC.